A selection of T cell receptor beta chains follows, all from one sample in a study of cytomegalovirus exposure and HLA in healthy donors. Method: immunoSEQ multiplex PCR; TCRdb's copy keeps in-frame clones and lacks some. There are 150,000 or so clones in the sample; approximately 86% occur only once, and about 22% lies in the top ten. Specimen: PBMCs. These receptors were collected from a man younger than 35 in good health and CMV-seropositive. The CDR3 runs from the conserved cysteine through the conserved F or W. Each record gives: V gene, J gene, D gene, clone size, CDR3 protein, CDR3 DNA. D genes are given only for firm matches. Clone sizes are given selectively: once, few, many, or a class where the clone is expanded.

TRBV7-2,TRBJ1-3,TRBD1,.,CASSLQGQGVVGNTIYF,TGTGCCAGCAGCTTGCAGGGACAGGGGGTGGTTGGAAACACCATATATTTT
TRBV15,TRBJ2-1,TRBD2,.,CATSRDQRGGANEQFF,TGTGCCACCAGCAGAGACCAGCGGGGGGGAGCCAATGAGCAGTTCTTC
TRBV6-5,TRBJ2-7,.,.,CASSYRVSSYEQYF,TGTGCCAGCAGTTATCGGGTTAGCTCCTACGAGCAGTACTTC
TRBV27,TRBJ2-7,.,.,CASRGGEATTEQYF,TGTGCCAGCAGGGGCGGGGAGGCGACGACCGAGCAGTACTTC
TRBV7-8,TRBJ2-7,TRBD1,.,CASSQGGTGEGEQYF,TGTGCCAGCAGCCAAGGAGGGACAGGGGAGGGCGAGCAGTACTTC
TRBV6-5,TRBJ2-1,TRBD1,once,CASSYPTGTGNEQFF,TGTGCCAGCAGTTACCCAACCGGGACAGGGAATGAGCAGTTCTTC
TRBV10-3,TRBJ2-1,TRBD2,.,CAISFTRTSGNEQFF,TGTGCCATCAGTTTTACGCGGACTAGCGGCAATGAGCAGTTCTTC
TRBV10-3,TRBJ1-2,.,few,CAIREHTGLGYTF,TGTGCCATCAGGGAACACACAGGGCTTGGCTACACCTTC
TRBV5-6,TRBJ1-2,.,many,CASSSQATYGYTF,TGTGCCAGCAGCTCACAGGCTACCTATGGCTACACCTTC
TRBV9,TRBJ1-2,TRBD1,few,CASSVARTGDYTF,TGTGCCAGCAGCGTAGCGAGGACAGGGGACTACACCTTC
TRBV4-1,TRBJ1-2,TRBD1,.,CASSRNRDRGLNYGYTF,TGCGCCAGCAGCCGAAACCGGGACAGGGGCCTTAACTATGGCTACACCTTC
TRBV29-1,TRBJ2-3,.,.,CSVESPDTQYF,TGCAGCGTTGAGAGCCCAGATACGCAGTATTTT
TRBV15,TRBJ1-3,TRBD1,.,CATTRTGGNNRNTIYF,TGTGCCACCACCCGGACAGGGGGCAACAATAGAAACACCATATATTTT
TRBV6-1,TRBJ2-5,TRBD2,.,CASSAAGAGELTQYF,TGTGCCAGCAGCGCCGCCGGGGCGGGAGAGTTGACCCAGTACTTC
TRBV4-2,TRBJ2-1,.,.,CASSERQDWQFF,TGTGCCAGCAGCGAAAGGCAGGATTGGCAGTTCTTC
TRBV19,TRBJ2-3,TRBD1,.,CASSPRDSLTDTQYF,TGTGCCAGTAGTCCCCGGGACAGTTTAACAGATACGCAGTATTTT
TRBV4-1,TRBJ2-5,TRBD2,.,CASSQDGGGQETQYF,TGCGCCAGCAGCCAAGATGGGGGGGGCCAAGAGACCCAGTACTTC
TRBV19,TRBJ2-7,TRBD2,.,CASSIPGLGKYEQYF,TGTGCCAGTAGTATCCCGGGACTAGGTAAATACGAGCAGTACTTC
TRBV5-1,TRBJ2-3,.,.,CASSPRGHVNPSTDTQYF,TGCGCCAGCAGCCCTCGGGGACACGTAAATCCTAGCACAGATACGCAGTATTTT
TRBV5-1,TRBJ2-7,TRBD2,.,CASSLETSGRREQYF,TGCGCCAGCAGCCTAGAGACTAGCGGGAGAAGGGAGCAGTACTTC
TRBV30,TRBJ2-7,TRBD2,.,CACLAGLAGSLTYEQYF,TGTGCCTGCCTCGCCGGGCTAGCGGGATCCCTAACCTACGAGCAGTACTTC
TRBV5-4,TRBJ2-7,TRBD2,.,CASSTPGLAEYEQYF,TGTGCCAGCAGTACGCCCGGACTAGCGGAATACGAGCAGTACTTC
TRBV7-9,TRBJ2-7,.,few,CASSLESFYEQYF,TGTGCCAGCAGCTTAGAGAGCTTCTACGAGCAGTACTTC
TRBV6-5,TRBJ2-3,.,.,CASRTGFDPGTQYF,TGTGCCAGCAGAACGGGATTCGACCCCGGTACGCAGTATTTT
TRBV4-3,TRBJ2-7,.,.,CASSQDLSGVFYEQYF,TGCGCCAGCAGCCAAGATTTGTCAGGGGTGTTCTACGAGCAGTACTTC
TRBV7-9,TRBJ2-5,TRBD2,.,CASSLTSAPRGETQYF,TGTGCCAGCAGCCTCACTAGCGCCCCCCGGGGGGAGACCCAGTACTTC
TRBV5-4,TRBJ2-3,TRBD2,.,CASSWTSLGDTQYF,TGTGCCAGCAGCTGGACTAGCCTGGGAGATACGCAGTATTTT
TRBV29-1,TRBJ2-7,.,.,CSVADGGRGEQYF,TGCAGCGTTGCTGACGGGGGACGTGGCGAGCAGTACTTC
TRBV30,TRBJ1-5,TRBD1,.,CAWSSRGQQPQHF,TGTGCCTGGAGTTCCAGGGGGCAGCAGCCCCAGCATTTT
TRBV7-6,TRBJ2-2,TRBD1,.,CASSSPGQGATGELFF,TGTGCCAGCAGCTCTCCGGGACAGGGGGCCACCGGGGAGCTGTTTTTT
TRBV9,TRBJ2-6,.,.,CASSVQGAGANVLTF,TGTGCCAGCAGCGTACAGGGTGCTGGGGCCAACGTCCTGACTTTC
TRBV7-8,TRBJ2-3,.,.,CASSRGLPNTDTQYF,TGTGCCAGCAGCCGGGGACTTCCGAACACAGATACGCAGTATTTT
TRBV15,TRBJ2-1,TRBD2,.,CATSRGGSGRNEQFF,TGTGCCACCAGCCGAGGAGGTAGCGGGAGGAATGAGCAGTTCTTC
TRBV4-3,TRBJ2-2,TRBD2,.,CASSQELAGGLNTGELFF,TGCGCCAGCAGCCAAGAACTAGCGGGGGGGTTGAACACCGGGGAGCTGTTTTTT
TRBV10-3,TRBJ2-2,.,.,CAISEPYSNNTGELFF,TGTGCCATCAGTGAGCCCTATTCGAATAACACCGGGGAGCTGTTTTTT
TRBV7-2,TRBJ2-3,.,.,CASGEVTDTQYF,TGTGCCAGCGGGGAGGTGACAGATACGCAGTATTTT
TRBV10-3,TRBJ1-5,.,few,CAISAGEQPQHF,TGTGCCATCAGCGCAGGGGAACAGCCCCAGCATTTT
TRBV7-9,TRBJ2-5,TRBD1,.,CASSGQGRQETQYF,TGTGCCAGCAGCGGACAGGGGAGGCAAGAGACCCAGTACTTC
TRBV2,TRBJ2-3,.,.,CASSEGRGRPDTQYF,TGTGCCAGCAGTGAAGGAAGGGGTCGGCCCGATACGCAGTATTTT
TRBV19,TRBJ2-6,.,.,CASKGDAGANVLTF,TGTGCCAGTAAGGGGGACGCTGGGGCCAACGTCCTGACTTTC
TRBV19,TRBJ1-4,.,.,CASRRTSTNEKLFF,TGTGCCAGTAGGAGGACATCAACTAATGAAAAACTGTTTTTT
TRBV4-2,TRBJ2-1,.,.,CASSPPLAVYNEQFF,TGTGCCAGCAGCCCCCCACTAGCAGTTTACAATGAGCAGTTCTTC
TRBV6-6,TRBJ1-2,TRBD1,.,CASRKRDRGTYGYTF,TGTGCCAGCAGGAAAAGGGACAGGGGGACCTATGGCTACACCTTC
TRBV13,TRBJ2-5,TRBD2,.,CASSPRDTSGGNQETQYF,TGTGCCAGCAGCCCCCGCGACACTAGCGGGGGCAATCAAGAGACCCAGTACTTC
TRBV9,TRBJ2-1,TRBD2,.,CASSPTSGTYNEQFF,TGTGCCAGCAGCCCGACTAGCGGGACTTACAATGAGCAGTTCTTC
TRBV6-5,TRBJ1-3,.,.,CASRAGRLMGNTIYF,TGTGCCAGCAGGGCGGGGCGGCTTATGGGAAACACCATATATTTT
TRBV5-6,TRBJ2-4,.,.,CASSLATGNGAKNIQYF,TGTGCCAGCAGCTTGGCAACAGGGAACGGTGCCAAAAACATTCAGTACTTC
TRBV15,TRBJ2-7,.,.,CATSRDGLTGPYEQYF,TGTGCCACCAGCAGAGATGGGCTTACAGGGCCCTACGAGCAGTACTTC
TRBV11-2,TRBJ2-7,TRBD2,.,CASKGASGGYEQYF,TGTGCCAGCAAGGGGGCTAGCGGGGGTTACGAGCAGTACTTC
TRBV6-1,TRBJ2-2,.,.,CASSAGREGANTGELFF,TGTGCCAGCAGTGCAGGGAGGGAGGGGGCGAACACCGGGGAGCTGTTTTTT
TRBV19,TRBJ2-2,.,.,CASTSPPWGVPNTGELFF,TGTGCCAGTACCTCCCCTCCCTGGGGGGTCCCGAACACCGGGGAGCTGTTTTTT
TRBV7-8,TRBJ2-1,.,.,CASTLAPSSYNEQFF,TGTGCCAGCACCTTAGCTCCGAGCTCCTACAATGAGCAGTTCTTC
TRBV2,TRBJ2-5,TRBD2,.,CASSTSTSGRWETQYF,TGTGCCAGCAGTACCTCGACTAGCGGGAGATGGGAGACCCAGTACTTC
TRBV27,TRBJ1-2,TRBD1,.,CASGQGAGYTF,TGTGCCAGCGGACAGGGGGCTGGCTACACCTTC